The rows below give T cell receptor beta chains drawn from one sample of a study of T cell responses to AZD1222 COVID-19 vaccine. Method: immunoSEQ multiplex PCR; TCRdb's copy keeps in-frame clones and lacks some. The sample shows approximately 110,000 clones, 88% of them seen only once. The material sequenced was peripheral blood, taken on day 0 of AZD1222 vaccination. All receptors derive from an adult in good health. Both conserved end residues are part of each CDR3. The D gene is left open where the match is weak. Rows may omit the clone size; those that give it use once, few, many or a size class.

-	-	TRBJ2-3	TRBV19	CASTPEGDTQYF	TGTGCCAGTACCCCGGAGGGAGATACGCAGTATTTT
-	TRBD1	TRBJ1-6	TRBV28	CASSLLVSDRGTYNSPLHF	TGTGCCAGCAGTTTATTGGTCTCGGACAGGGGAACTTATAATTCACCCCTCCACTTT
once	-	TRBJ1-5	TRBV28	CASSSPGLPNGHF	TGTGCCAGCAGTTCACCCGGGCTGCCAAACGGGCATTTT
-	-	TRBJ2-6	TRBV9	CASSARQWPNVLTF	TGTGCCAGCAGCGCAAGACAGTGGCCCAACGTCCTGACTTTC
once	-	TRBJ1-4	TRBV27	CASSVSGTYNEKLFF	TGTGCCAGCAGTGTGTCCGGGACCTATAATGAAAAACTGTTTTTT
-	-	TRBJ2-1	TRBV15	CATSRDVGAGNEQFF	TGTGCCACCAGCAGAGACGTTGGGGCCGGCAATGAGCAGTTCTTC
-	-	TRBJ2-2	TRBV11-2	CASSLVPGRELFF	TGTGCCAGCAGCTTAGTGCCCGGGCGGGAGCTGTTTTTT
once	-	TRBJ2-2	TRBV7-2	CASSLEALTGELFF	TGTGCCAGCAGCTTAGAGGCTTTGACCGGGGAGCTGTTTTTT
-	TRBD2	TRBJ2-1	TRBV4-1	CASSHFGGGSNEQFF	TGCGCCAGCAGCCACTTTGGCGGGGGGTCCAATGAGCAGTTCTTC
-	-	TRBJ2-2	TRBV7-2	CASSERATGELFF	TGTGCCAGCAGCGAGAGGGCCACCGGGGAGCTGTTTTTT
-	TRBD1	TRBJ2-1	TRBV29-1	CSVYGQGVRSYNEQFF	TGCAGCGTGTACGGACAGGGGGTAAGGTCCTACAATGAGCAGTTCTTC
-	-	TRBJ1-1	TRBV2	CASSTYRDTEAFF	TGTGCCAGCAGCACTTATCGGGACACTGAAGCTTTCTTT
-	-	TRBJ2-3	TRBV6-5	CASGEASGTDTQYF	TGTGCCAGCGGGGAGGCTAGCGGCACAGATACGCAGTATTTT
-	-	TRBJ1-6	TRBV29-1	CSAKDGDSALHF	TGCAGCGCCAAAGATGGGGATTCGGCCCTCCACTTT
-	TRBD1	TRBJ2-7	TRBV6-2/TRBV6-3	CASSYIGTGFEQYF	TGTGCCAGCAGTTATATCGGGACAGGGTTCGAGCAGTACTTC
once	-	TRBJ1-5	TRBV21-1	CASRTYGSGYNQPQHF	TGTGCCAGCCGGACCTACGGGTCAGGGTACAATCAGCCCCAGCATTTT
-	-	TRBJ1-2	TRBV12-3/TRBV12-4	CASTAGPYGYTF	TGTGCCAGCACCGCCGGGCCCTATGGCTACACCTTC
-	TRBD2	TRBJ2-5	TRBV3-1/TRBV3-2	CASSHGTTHSETQYF	TGTGCCAGCAGCCACGGGACTACCCATTCGGAGACCCAGTACTTC
-	-	TRBJ2-6	TRBV9	CAGSPGHSSGANVLTF	TGTGCCGGCAGCCCGGGACATTCCTCTGGGGCCAACGTCCTGACTTTC
-	-	TRBJ2-1	TRBV5-4	CASSLDLGDANEQFF	TGTGCCAGCAGCCTGGACCTGGGAGACGCCAATGAGCAGTTCTTC
once	TRBD1	TRBJ1-2	TRBV6-5	CASSSGQGGYTF	TGTGCCAGCAGTTCGGGACAGGGAGGCTACACCTTC
-	-	TRBJ1-2	TRBV6-5	CASSYSAGRRGYGYTF	TGTGCCAGCAGTTACTCGGCCGGGAGGAGGGGATATGGCTACACCTTC
-	-	TRBJ1-1	TRBV5-1	CASSPGDRLNTEAFF	TGCGCCAGCAGCCCCGGAGACAGGCTAAACACTGAAGCTTTCTTT
-	-	TRBJ1-1	TRBV27	CASSFQGMNTEAFF	TGTGCCAGCAGTTTCCAGGGCATGAACACTGAAGCTTTCTTT
once	TRBD1	TRBJ1-6	TRBV2	CASSDQGASYNSPLHF	TGTGCCAGCAGTGACCAGGGGGCCTCCTATAATTCACCCCTCCACTTT